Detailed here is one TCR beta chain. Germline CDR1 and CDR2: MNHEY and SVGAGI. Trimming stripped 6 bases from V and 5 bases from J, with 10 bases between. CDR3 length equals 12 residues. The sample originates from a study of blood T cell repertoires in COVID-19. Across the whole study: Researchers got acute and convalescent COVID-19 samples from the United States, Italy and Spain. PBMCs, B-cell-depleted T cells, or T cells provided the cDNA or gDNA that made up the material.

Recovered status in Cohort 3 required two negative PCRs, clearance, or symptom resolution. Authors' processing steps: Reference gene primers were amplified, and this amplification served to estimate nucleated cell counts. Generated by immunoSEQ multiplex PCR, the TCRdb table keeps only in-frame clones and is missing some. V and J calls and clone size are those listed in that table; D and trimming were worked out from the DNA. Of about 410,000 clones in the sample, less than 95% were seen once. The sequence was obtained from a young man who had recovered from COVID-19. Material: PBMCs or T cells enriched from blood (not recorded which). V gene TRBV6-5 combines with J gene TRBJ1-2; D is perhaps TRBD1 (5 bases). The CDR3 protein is CASSRGRYGYTF. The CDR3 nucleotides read TGTGCCAGCAGCCGGGGGAGGTATGGCTACACCTTC.